This T cell receptor (beta chain) comes out of a study of breast tumors, draining lymph nodes, adjacent tissues. Notes on the study in general: Compared with lymph nodes, tumors were less diverse; compared with nontumor tissue, more.

The lymph nodes were axillary draining lymph nodes from breast cancer patients. V lost 6 bases, J lost 8 bases, and 8 bases stayed unmatched. The CDR3 covers 13 residues. The germline CDR1 and CDR2 sequences are SQVTM and ANQGSEA. A word on this clonotype: Its antigen is not known.

TCRdb recomputed calls from the multiplex PCR reads with MiXCR, one row per CDR3 protein. This table has some 250,000 distinct CDR3 sequences, nearly 35% appearing once. The sample taken for sequencing was axillary lymph node tissue. The rearrangement uses TRBV29-1 and TRBJ2-1; 9 bases fit TRBD2. The receptor comes from a female donor with breast cancer. Some clones in this sample may be carry-over from other donors' samples. The CDR3 DNA is TGCAGCGTGATTAGCGGGAGAGGCTATGAGCAGTTCTTC. This encodes CSVISGRGYEQFF.